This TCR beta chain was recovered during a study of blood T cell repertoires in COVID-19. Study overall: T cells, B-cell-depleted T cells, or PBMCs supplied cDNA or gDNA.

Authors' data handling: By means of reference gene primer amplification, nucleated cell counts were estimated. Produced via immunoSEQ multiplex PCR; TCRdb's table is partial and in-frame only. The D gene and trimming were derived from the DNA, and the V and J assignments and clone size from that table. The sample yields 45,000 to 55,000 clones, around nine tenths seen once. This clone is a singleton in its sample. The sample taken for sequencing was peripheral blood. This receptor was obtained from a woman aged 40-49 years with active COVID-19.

CDR3 protein: CASSLLAGFEGDGTEAFF. The CDR3 nucleotides read TGTGCCAGCAGCTTATTAGCAGGCTTTGAGGGGGACGGAACTGAAGCTTTCTTT. The V call is TRBV13, the J call TRBJ1-1; perhaps TRBD1 as D (6 bases). The ends were cut back, 2 bases at V and 5 bases at J, with 24 bases in the middle. The CDR3 spans 18 residues. Per the germline V gene, CDR1 is PRHDT and CDR2 is FYEKMQ (reference sequence).